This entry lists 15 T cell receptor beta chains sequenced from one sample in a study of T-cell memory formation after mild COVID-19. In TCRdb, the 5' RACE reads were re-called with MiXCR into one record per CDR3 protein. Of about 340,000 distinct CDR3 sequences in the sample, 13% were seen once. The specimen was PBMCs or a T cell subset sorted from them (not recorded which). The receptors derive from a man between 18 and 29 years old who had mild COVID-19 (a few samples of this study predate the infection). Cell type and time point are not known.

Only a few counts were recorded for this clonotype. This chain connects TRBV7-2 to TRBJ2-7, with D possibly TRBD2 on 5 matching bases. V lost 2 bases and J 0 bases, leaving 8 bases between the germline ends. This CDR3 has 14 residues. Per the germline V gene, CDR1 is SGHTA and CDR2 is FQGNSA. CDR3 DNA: TGTGCCAGCAGCTTAACTAGAAGCTCCTACGAGCAGTACTTC. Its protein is CASSLTRSSYEQYF.

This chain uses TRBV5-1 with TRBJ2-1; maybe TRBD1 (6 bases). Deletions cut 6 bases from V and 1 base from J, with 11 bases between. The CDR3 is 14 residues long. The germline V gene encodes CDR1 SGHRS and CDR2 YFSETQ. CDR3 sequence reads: CASTLRGSYNEQFF. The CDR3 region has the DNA TGCGCCAGCACCCTGAGGGGGTCCTACAATGAGCAGTTCTTC.

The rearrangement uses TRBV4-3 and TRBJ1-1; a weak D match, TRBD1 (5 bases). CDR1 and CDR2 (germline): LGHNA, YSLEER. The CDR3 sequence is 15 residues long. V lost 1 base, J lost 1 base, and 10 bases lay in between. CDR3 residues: CASSQGGRENTEAFF. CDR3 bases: TGCGCCAGCAGCCAAGGGGGCAGGGAGAACACTGAAGCTTTCTTT.

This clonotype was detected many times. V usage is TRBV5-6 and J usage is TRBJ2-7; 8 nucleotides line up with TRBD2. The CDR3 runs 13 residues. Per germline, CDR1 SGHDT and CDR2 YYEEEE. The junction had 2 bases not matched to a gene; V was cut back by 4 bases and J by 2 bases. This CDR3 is CASSPGGPYEQYF. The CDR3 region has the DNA TGTGCCAGCAGCCCGGGGGGGCCCTACGAGCAGTACTTC.

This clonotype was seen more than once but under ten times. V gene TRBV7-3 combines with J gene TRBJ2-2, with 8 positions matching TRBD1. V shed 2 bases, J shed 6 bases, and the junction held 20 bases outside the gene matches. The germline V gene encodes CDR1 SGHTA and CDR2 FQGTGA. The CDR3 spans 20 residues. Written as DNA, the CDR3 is TGTGCCAGCAGCTTATACAGCCGGGACGCCACGCAGGGGGCGGCCGGGGAGCTGTTTTTT. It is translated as CASSLYSRDATQGAAGELFF.

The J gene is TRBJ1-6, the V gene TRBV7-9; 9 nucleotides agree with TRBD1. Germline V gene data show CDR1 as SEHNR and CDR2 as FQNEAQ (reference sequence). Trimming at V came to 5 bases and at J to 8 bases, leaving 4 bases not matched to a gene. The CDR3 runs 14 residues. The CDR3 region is CASSLDRGHSPLHF. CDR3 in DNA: TGTGCCAGCAGCCTGGACAGGGGCCATTCACCCCTCCACTTT.

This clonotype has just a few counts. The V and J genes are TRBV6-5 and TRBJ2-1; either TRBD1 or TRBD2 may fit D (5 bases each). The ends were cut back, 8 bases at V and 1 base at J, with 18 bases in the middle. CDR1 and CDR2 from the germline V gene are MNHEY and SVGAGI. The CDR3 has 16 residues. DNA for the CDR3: TGTGCCAGCGTTCCGGGGTGGGGCGAGTCCTACAATGAGCAGTTCTTC. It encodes CASVPGWGESYNEQFF.

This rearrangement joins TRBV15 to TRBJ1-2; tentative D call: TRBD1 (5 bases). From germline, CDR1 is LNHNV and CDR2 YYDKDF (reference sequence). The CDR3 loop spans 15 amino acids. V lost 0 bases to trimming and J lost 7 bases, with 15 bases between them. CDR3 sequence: CATSRDREGYRGYTF. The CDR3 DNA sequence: TGTGCCACCAGCAGAGATCGGGAGGGGTACCGTGGCTACACCTTC.

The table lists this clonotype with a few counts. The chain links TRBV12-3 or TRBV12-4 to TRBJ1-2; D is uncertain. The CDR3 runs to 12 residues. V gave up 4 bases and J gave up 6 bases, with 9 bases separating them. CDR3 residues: CASSSFRDGYTF. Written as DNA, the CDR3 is TGTGCCAGCAGTTCGTTCCGTGATGGCTACACCTTC.

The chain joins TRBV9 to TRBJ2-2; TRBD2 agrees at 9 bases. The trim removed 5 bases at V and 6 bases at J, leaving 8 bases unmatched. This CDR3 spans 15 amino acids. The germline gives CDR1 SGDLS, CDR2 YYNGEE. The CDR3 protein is CASSLRSGGAGELFF. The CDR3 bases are TGTGCCAGCAGTCTTCGTAGCGGGGGCGCCGGGGAGCTGTTTTTT.

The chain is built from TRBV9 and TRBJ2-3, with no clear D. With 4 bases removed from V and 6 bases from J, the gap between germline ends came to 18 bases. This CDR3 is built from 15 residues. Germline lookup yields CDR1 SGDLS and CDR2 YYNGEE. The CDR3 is CASSHRWGNTDTQYF. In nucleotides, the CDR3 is TGTGCCAGCAGCCATAGGTGGGGAAATACGGATACGCAGTATTTT.

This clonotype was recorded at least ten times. Here the CDR3 DNA reads TGTGCCAGCTCACCGCTACTAGCGGATACGCAGTATTTT. Its translation is CASSPLLADTQYF. The chain has TRBV18 and TRBJ2-3; 7 positions agree with TRBD2. Trimming at V came to 3 bases and at J to 6 bases, leaving 3 bases not matched to a gene. The CDR3 extends over 13 amino acids. In germline, CDR1 is KGHSH, CDR2 LQKENI.

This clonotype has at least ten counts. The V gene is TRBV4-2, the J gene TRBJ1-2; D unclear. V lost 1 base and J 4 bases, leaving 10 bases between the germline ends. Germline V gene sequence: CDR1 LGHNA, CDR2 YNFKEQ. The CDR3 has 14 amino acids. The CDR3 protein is CASSQGSLGYGYTF. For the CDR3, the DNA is TGTGCCAGCAGCCAAGGATCTTTGGGCTATGGCTACACCTTC.

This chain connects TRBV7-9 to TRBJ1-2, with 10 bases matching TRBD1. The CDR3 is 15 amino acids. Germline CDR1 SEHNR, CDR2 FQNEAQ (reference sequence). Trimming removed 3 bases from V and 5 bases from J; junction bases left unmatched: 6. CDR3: CASSLTGGAEYGYTF. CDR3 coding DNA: TGTGCCAGCAGCTTGACAGGGGGCGCTGAGTATGGCTACACCTTC.

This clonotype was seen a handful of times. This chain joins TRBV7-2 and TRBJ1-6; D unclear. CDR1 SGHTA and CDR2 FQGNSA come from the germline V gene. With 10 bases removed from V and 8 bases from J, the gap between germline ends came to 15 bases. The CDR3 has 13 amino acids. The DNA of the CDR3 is TGTGCCACCTCACCGCAGGTAGATTCACCCCTCCACTTT. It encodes CATSPQVDSPLHF. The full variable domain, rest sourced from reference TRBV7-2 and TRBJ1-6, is GAGVSQSPSNKVTEKGKDVELRCDPISGHTALYWYRQSLGQGLEFLIYFQGNSAPDKSGLPSDRFSAERTGGSVSTLTIQRTQQEDSAVYLCATSPQVDSPLHFGNGTRLTVT.